These T cell receptor beta chains were read from a single sample in a study of T cells after yellow fever vaccination. TCRdb fed the 5' RACE reads into MiXCR, producing one record per CDR3 protein. Of roughly 330,000 distinct CDR3 sequences listed, under 5% are singletons. The source material was PBMCs, sampled 5 days after the yellow fever booster vaccination. The receptor set was obtained from a man between 18 and 35 years old who received the YFV17D yellow fever vaccine. CDR3s include the opening cysteine and the closing phenylalanine or tryptophan. D genes are given only for firm matches. For some rows the clone size is stated as once, few or many, or as a class when expanded; others skip it.

cdr3_length	v_call	d_call	j_call	clone_size	cdr3_aa	cdr3_nt
13	TRBV6-5	-	TRBJ1-2	many	CASRRGGAGGYTF	TGTGCCAGCAGACGGGGGGGTGCTGGGGGCTACACCTTC
13	TRBV9	-	TRBJ1-4	-	CASSVVPGEKLFF	TGTGCCAGCAGCGTAGTACCGGGCGAAAAACTGTTTTTT
14	TRBV5-1	-	TRBJ1-1	-	CASSTGLLNTEAFF	TGCGCCAGCAGCACGGGACTCCTGAACACTGAAGCTTTCTTT
15	TRBV4-2	TRBD2	TRBJ2-2	many	CASSPRTSGAGELFF	TGTGCCAGCAGCCCTCGGACTAGCGGGGCCGGGGAGCTGTTTTTT
16	TRBV12-3/TRBV12-4	TRBD2	TRBJ2-3	-	CASSRTSGGYTDTQYF	TGTGCCAGCAGTCGGACTAGCGGGGGGTACACAGATACGCAGTATTTT
13	TRBV6-1	-	TRBJ1-1	few	CASPRSAMGEAFF	TGTGCCAGCCCACGATCAGCGATGGGTGAAGCTTTCTTT
13	TRBV5-1	-	TRBJ2-3	many	CASSGEGADTQYF	TGCGCCAGCAGCGGCGAGGGGGCAGATACGCAGTATTTT
15	TRBV12-3/TRBV12-4	-	TRBJ1-5	many	CASSLISGLNQPQHF	TGTGCCAGCAGTTTAATATCCGGGTTGAATCAGCCCCAGCATTTT
14	TRBV25-1	-	TRBJ2-1	few	CASSLARAYNEQFF	TGTGCCAGCAGTTTAGCCAGGGCCTACAATGAGCAGTTCTTC
12	TRBV2	-	TRBJ1-5	many	CASSVTGQPQHF	TGTGCCAGCAGTGTAACGGGGCAGCCCCAGCATTTT
12	TRBV29-1	-	TRBJ1-2	-	CSSEAGLSGYTF	TGCAGCTCAGAGGCGGGGTTGAGTGGCTACACCTTC
14	TRBV5-1	-	TRBJ2-2	few	CASSSTVNTGELFF	TGCGCCAGCAGCTCTACGGTGAACACCGGGGAGCTGTTTTTT
17	TRBV24-1	-	TRBJ2-7	few	CATSDCGRGPPYYEQYF	TGTGCCACCAGTGATTGCGGCCGGGGACCTCCCTACTACGAGCAGTACTTC
13	TRBV20-1	TRBD2	TRBJ2-1	many	CSIDSGGGNEQFF	TGCAGTATCGACAGCGGGGGGGGCAATGAGCAGTTCTTC
13	TRBV10-3	TRBD1	TRBJ2-3	many	CAARTGGTDTQYF	TGTGCCGCAAGGACAGGAGGCACAGATACGCAGTATTTT
14	TRBV12-3/TRBV12-4	-	TRBJ2-3	-	CATSERGRTDTQYF	TGTGCCACCTCCGAGAGGGGTAGGACAGATACGCAGTATTTT